What follows describes a single TCR beta chain. What it binds is unknown. The assay was immunoSEQ multiplex PCR, and TCRdb's table has in-frame clones only and misses some. The sample has about 150,000 clones; roughly nine tenths are singletons. The record originates from a study of T cell responses to AZD1222 COVID-19 vaccine. Findings and caveats of the study: Following two doses of AZD1222, Spike-specific TCR breadth and depth rose. The donor cohort was predominantly white British with a female majority, and clonal diversity may have been underestimated. Just a handful of AZD1222 recipients tested seropositive at baseline.

V shed 0 bases and J 3 bases; nucleotides not matched to a gene: 10. This CDR3 region has 18 residues. Germline V lookup: CDR1 LGHDT, CDR2 YNNKEL (reference sequence). The clonotype was recovered from an adult in good health. The rearrangement links TRBV3-1 (or the pseudogene TRBV3-2) to TRBJ2-2, with TRBD2 identical over 7 bases. The sample was peripheral blood, taken on day 0 of MenACWY control vaccination. The CDR3 bases are TGTGCCAGCAGCCAAGACCGGCTAGCGGAGGTGGACACCGGGGAGCTGTTTTTT. Protein product: CASSQDRLAEVDTGELFF.